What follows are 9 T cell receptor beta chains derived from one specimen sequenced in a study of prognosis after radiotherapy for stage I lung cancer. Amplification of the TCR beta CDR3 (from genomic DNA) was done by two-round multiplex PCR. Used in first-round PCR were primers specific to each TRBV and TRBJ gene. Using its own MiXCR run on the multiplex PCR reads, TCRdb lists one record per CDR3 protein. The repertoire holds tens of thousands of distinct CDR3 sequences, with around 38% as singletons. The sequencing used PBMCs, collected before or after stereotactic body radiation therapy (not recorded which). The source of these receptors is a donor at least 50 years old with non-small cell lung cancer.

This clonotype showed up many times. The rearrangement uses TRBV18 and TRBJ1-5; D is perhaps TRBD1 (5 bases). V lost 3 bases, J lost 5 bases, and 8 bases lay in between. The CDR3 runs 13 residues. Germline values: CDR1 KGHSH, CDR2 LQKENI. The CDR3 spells CASSPGADQPQHF. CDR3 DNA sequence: TGTGCCAGCTCACCCGGGGCGGATCAGCCCCAGCATTTT.

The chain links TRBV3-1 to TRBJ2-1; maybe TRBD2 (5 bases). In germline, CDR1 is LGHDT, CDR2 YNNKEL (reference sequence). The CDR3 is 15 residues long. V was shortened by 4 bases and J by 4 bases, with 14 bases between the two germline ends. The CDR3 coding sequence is TGTGCCAGCAGCCGGTCGGAGGTGTCGTACAATGAGCAGTTCTTC. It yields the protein CASSRSEVSYNEQFF.

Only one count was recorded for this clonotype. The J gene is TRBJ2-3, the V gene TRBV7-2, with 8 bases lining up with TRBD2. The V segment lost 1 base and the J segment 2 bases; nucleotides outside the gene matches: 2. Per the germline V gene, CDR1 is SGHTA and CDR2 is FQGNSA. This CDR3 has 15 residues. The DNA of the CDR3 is TGTGCCAGCAGCTTAGACGGGAGGGTCACAGATACGCAGTATTTT. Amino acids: CASSLDGRVTDTQYF.

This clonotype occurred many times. The CDR3 reads CSASRTGTGDNEQFF. The CDR3, as DNA: TGCAGTGCTAGTAGGACCGGGACAGGGGACAATGAGCAGTTCTTC. V and J are TRBV20-1 and TRBJ2-1, with 10 bases identical to TRBD1. V lost 3 bases, J lost 5 bases, and 7 bases stayed unmatched. Germline lookup yields CDR1 DFQATT and CDR2 SNEGSKA (reference sequence). The CDR3 loop spans 15 amino acids.

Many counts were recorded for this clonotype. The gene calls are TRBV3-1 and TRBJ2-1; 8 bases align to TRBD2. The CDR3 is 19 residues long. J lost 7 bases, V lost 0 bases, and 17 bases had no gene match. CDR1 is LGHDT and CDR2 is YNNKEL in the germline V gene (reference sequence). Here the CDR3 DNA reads TGTGCCAGCAGCCAAGACAAACTGCCGGGACTAGAAAGGGTGAATGAGCAGTTCTTC. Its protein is CASSQDKLPGLERVNEQFF.

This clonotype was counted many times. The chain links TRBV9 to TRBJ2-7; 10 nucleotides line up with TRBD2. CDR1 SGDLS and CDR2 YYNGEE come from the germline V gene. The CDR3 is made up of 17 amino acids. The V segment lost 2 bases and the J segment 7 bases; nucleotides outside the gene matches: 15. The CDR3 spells CASSVSGTSETQGEQYF. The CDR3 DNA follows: TGTGCCAGCAGCGTCTCCGGGACTAGCGAGACCCAGGGGGAGCAGTACTTC.

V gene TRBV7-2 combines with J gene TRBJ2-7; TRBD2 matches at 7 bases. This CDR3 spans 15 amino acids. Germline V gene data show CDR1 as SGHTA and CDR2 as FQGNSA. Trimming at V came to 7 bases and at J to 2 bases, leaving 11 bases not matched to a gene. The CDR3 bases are TGTGCCAGCATCCCGAGAGCGGGGTACCCCTACGAGCAGTACTTC. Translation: CASIPRAGYPYEQYF.

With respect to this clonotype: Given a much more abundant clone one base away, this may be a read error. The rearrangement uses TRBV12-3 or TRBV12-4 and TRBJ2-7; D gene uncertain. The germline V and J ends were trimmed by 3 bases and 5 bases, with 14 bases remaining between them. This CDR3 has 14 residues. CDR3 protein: CASSLHESIHEQYF. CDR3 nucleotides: TGTGCCAGCAGTTTGCATGAGAGCATACACGAGCAGTACTTC.

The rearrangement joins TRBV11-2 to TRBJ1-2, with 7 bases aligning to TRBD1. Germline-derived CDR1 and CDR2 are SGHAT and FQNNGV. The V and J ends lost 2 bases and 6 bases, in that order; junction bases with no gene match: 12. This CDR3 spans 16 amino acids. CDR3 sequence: CASSLRERGRGDGYTF. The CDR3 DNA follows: TGTGCCAGCAGCTTAAGAGAAAGGGGGCGCGGGGATGGCTACACCTTC.